The source of this T cell receptor (beta chain) is a study of blood T cell repertoires in COVID-19 (dated by TCRdb to the early 2020s). Turning to the overall study: Samples from collaborators originated in the United States, Italy and Spain and spanned both the acute and convalescent phases of COVID-19. The material from the prospective study consisted of cDNA or gDNA derived from T cells, B-cell-depleted T cells, or PBMCs. Nearly every sample came with metadata listing a de-identified subject ID, COVID-19 status, age in years and sex. The repertoires were released in a freely available public database intended as a resource for research on the immune response to SARS-CoV-2. The dataset comprised deeply sampled blood TCRbeta repertoires from subjects exposed to, actively infected with, or recovered from COVID-19. HLA class I and class II types, where available, came from metadata supplied by the sample provider rather than from assay-based typing. Samples came from the ongoing ImmuneRACE study (first 160 participants) plus 1,254 subjects from 6 global collaborators. The study at large found these results: The amount of clinical and demographic metadata varied by source and participant and was provided uncurated.

The CDR3, from cysteine to phenylalanine, totals 16 residues. CDR3 DNA only is kept here, 48 bases in frame from base 1. The germline V gene sets CDR1 to MDHEN and CDR2 to SYDVKM. The trim is 5 bases for V and 3 bases for J, with a gap of 17 bases between the germline ends. Each collaborating institution followed its own protocols to collect whole blood in K2EDTA tubes. For TCRbeta analysis, collaborators shipped samples as frozen whole blood, isolated PBMCs, or DNA extracted from either of those sample types. On this clone itself: Its target antigen remains unknown. No much larger clone exists at a distance of one base, and base qualities are not known.

TCRbeta CDR3 regions were amplified from genomic DNA by means of the immunoSEQ Assay, a bias-controlled multiplex PCR. Turning to the authors' computational methods: The number of nucleated cells in each sample was estimated from the amplification of reference gene primers within the assay. To quantify the absolute abundance of each unique TCRbeta CDR3 rearrangement, sequence reads were collapsed and filtered. Productive Simpson clonality was computed per sample as the square root of Simpson's diversity index over productive rearrangements. TCRdb took over this immuneACCESS table, retaining in-frame rearrangements with V and J assigned. Such tables are incomplete; in checked studies, under half of the missing clones stem from an unresolved V gene, and the remainder is unexplained. The DNA gave D and trimming, while V, J and clone size come from that table. The sample profile shows roughly 200,000 clones; around 87% of them were found once. The biggest ten clones account for about 0.59% of the sample.

Sequenced: peripheral blood. This TCR derives from a man between 45 and 60 years old with acute or convalescent COVID-19. The chain is encoded by TRBV28 joined to TRBJ1-5, with TRBD1 as a weak D call on 6 bases. The bases are TGTGCCAGCAGTGACACCGGGACACCCCTCAATCAGCCCCAGCATTTT. Its protein is CASSDTGTPLNQPQHF.